A single T cell receptor (beta chain) is shown here with its context. Its specificity is unknown. These data come from a study of OX40 agonist ivuxolimab in advanced cancers. Study results and limitations: In the 0.1 to 3.0 mg/kg range, CD4+ and CD8+ blood T cells had expanded clonally by week 6. Normalized T-cell clonal expansion was also low in a subset of nonresponders. Among patients with partial responses at 0.1-3.0 mg/kg, clonal expansion was among the lowest.

Prior autoimmune disease or systemic immunosuppression barred patients. Assay used: immunoSEQ multiplex PCR; TCRdb lists only in-frame clones, some missing. The repertoire holds 75,000 to 95,000 clones, with approximately 92% as singletons. J lost 3 bases, V lost 4 bases, and 8 bases had no gene match. CDR1 and CDR2 (germline): SGDLS, YYNGEE. This CDR3 contains 16 residues. The chain joins TRBV9 to TRBJ2-2; TRBD1 matches 8 bases. The input for sequencing was CD4+ or CD8+ T cells sorted from blood, taken in a trial of the OX40 agonist ivuxolimab. This receptor was obtained from an adult with an advanced solid tumor such as melanoma, head and neck, liver or kidney cancer. This CDR3 reads CASSPRTGIDTGELFF. The CDR3 DNA sequence: TGTGCCAGCAGCCCTAGGACAGGGATCGACACCGGGGAGCTGTTTTTT.